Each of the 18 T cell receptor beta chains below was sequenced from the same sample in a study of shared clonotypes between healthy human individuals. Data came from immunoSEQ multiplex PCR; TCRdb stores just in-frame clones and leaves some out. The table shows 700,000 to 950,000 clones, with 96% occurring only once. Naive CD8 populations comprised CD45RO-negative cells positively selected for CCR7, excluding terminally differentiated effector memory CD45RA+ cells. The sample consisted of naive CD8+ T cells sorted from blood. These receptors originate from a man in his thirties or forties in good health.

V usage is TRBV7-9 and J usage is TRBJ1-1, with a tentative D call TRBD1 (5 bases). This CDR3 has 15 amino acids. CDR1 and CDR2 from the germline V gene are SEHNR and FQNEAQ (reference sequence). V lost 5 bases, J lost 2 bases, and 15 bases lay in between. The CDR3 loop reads CASSPRAGLNTEAFF. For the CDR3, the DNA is TGTGCCAGCAGCCCCCGGGCGGGGCTTAACACTGAAGCTTTCTTT.

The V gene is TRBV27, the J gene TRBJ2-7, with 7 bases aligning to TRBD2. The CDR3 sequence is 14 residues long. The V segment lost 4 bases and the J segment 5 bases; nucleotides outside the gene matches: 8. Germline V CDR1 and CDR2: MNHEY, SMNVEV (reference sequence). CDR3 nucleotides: TGTGCCAGCAGTTGGACGGGAGGCATCCACGAGCAGTACTTC. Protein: CASSWTGGIHEQYF.

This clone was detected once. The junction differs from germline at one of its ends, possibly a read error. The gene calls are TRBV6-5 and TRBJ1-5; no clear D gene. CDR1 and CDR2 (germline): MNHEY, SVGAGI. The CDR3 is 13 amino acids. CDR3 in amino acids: CASSYGSYQPQHF. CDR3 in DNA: TGTGCCAGCAGTTACGGTAGCTATCAGCCCCAGCATTTT.

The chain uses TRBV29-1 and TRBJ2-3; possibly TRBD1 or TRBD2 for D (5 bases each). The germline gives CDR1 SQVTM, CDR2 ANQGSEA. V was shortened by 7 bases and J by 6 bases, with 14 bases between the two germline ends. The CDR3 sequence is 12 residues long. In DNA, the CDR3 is TGCAGCGCCAAAATCCGGGACGATACGCAGTATTTT. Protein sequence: CSAKIRDDTQYF.

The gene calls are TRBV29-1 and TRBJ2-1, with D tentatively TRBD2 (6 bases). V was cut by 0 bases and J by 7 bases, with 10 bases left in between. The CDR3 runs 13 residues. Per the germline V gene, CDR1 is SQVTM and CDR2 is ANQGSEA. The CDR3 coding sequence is TGCAGCGTTGAAGACGTTAGCGGAAATGAGCAGTTCTTC. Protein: CSVEDVSGNEQFF.

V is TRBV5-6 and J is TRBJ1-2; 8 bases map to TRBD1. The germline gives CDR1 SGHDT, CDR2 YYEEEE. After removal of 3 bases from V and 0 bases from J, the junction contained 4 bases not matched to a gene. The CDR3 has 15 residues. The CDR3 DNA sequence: TGTGCCAGCAGCTGGGGGACAGGAGCTAACTATGGCTACACCTTC. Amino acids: CASSWGTGANYGYTF.

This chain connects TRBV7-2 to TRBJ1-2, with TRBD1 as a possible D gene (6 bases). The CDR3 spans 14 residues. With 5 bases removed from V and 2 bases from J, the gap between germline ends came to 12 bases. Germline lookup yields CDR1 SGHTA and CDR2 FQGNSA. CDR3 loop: CASSPYQGNYGYTF. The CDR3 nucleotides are TGTGCCAGCAGCCCCTACCAGGGGAACTATGGCTACACCTTC.

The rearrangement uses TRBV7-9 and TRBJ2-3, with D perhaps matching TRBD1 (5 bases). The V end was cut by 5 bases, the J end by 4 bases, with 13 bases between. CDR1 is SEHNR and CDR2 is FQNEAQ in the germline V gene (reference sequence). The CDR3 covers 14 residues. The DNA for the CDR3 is TGTGCCAGCAGCCCCGGAAGCAGGGCAGATACGCAGTATTTT. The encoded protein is CASSPGSRADTQYF. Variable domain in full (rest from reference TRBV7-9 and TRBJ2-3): DTGVSQNPRHKITKRGQNVTFRCDPISEHNRLYWYRQTLGQGPEFLTYFQNEAQLEKSRLLSDRFSAERPKGSFSTLEIQRTEQGDSAMYLCASSPGSRADTQYFGPGTRLTVL.

The CDR3 loop is CASSGNQGLGRGQFF. The CDR3 nucleotides are TGTGCCAGCAGCGGAAATCAGGGACTCGGCCGGGGGCAGTTCTTC. The rearrangement joins TRBV9 to TRBJ2-1, with D perhaps TRBD2 (6 bases). With 3 bases removed from V and 12 bases from J, the gap between germline ends came to 22 bases. Germline CDR1 is SGDLS and CDR2 is YYNGEE. This CDR3 has 15 amino acids.

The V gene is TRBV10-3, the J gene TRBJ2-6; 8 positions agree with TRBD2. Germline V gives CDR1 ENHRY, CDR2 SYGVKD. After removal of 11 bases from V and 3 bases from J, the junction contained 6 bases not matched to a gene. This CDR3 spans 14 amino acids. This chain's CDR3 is CASERENGANVLTF. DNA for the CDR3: TGTGCCTCCGAGCGGGAGAATGGGGCCAACGTCCTGACTTTC.

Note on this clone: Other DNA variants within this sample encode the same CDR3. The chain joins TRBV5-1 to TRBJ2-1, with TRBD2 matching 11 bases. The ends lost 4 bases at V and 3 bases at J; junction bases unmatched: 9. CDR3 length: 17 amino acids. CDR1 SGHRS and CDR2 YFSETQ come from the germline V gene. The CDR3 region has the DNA TGCGCCAGCAGCCACGGACTAGCGGGCGAGCTCTACAATGAGCAGTTCTTC. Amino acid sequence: CASSHGLAGELYNEQFF. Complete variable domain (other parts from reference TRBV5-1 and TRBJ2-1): KAGVTQTPRYLIKTRGQQVTLSCSPISGHRSVSWYQQTPGQGLQFLFEYFSETQRNKGNFPGRFSGRQFSNSRSEMNVSTLELGDSALYLCASSHGLAGELYNEQFFGPGTRLTVL.

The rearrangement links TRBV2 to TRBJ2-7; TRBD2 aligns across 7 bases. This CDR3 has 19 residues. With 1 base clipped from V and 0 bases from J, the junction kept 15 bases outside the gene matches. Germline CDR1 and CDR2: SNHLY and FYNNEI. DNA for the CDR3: TGTGCCAGCAGTGAAGATCGGACTAGGGGAGGTCGAAGCTCCTACGAGCAGTACTTC. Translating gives CASSEDRTRGGRSSYEQYF.

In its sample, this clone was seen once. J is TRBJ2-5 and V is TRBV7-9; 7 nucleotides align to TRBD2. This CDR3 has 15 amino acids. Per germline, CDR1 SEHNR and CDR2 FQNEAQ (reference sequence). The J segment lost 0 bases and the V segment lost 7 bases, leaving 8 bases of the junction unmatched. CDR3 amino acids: CASNAAGSYQETQYF. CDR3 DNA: TGTGCCAGCAACGCAGCGGGGTCGTACCAAGAGACCCAGTACTTC.

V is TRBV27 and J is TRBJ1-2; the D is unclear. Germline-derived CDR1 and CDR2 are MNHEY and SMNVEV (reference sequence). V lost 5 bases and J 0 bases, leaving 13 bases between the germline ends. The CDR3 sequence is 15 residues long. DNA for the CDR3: TGTGCCAGCAGTCCGATAAGGTTCGCTAACTATGGCTACACCTTC. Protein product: CASSPIRFANYGYTF.

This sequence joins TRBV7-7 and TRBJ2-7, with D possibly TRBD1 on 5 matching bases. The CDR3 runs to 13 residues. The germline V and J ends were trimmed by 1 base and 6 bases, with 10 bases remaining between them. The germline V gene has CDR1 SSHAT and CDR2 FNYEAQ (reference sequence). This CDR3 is CASSLGQGFEQYF. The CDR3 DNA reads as TGTGCCAGCAGCTTAGGGCAGGGTTTCGAGCAGTACTTC.

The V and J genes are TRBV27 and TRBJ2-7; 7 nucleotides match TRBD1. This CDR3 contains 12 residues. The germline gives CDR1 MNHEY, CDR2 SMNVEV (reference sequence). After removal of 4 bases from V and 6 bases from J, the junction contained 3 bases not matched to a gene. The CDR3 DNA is TGTGCCAGCAGTTCCGGACAGGCCGAGCAGTACTTC. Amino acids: CASSSGQAEQYF.

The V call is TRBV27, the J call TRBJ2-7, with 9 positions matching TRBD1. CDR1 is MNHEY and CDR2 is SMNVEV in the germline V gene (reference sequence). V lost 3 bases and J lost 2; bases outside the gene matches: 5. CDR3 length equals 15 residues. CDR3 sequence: CASSFTGGNPYEQYF. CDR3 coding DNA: TGTGCCAGCAGTTTCACAGGGGGCAACCCCTACGAGCAGTACTTC.

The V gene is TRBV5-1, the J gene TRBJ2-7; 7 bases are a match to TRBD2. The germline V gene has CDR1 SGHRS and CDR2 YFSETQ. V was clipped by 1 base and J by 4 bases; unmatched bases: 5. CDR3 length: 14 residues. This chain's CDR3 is CASSLQAGFYEQYF. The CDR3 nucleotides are TGCGCCAGCAGCTTGCAAGCGGGATTTTACGAGCAGTACTTC. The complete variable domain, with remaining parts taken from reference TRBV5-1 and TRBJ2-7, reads KAGVTQTPRYLIKTRGQQVTLSCSPISGHRSVSWYQQTPGQGLQFLFEYFSETQRNKGNFPGRFSGRQFSNSRSEMNVSTLELGDSALYLCASSLQAGFYEQYFGPGTRLTVT.